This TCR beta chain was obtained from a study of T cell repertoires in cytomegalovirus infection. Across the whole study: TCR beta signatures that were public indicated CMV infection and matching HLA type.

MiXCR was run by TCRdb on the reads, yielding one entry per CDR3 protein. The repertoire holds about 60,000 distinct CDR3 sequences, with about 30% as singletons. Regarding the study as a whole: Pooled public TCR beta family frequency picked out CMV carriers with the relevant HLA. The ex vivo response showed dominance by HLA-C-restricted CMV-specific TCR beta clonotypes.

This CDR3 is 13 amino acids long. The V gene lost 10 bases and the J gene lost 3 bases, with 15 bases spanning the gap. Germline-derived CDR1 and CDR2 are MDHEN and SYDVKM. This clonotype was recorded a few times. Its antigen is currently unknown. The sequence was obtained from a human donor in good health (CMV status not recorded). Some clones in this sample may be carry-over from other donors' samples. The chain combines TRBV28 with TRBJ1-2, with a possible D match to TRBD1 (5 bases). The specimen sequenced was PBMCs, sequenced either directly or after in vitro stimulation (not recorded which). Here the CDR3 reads CATTPAGHYGYTF. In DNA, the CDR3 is TGTGCCACCACCCCCGCGGGGCACTATGGCTACACCTTC.